This T cell receptor (beta chain) was retrieved from a study of shared clonotypes between healthy human individuals. The study's findings and limits: The low donor count limited represented genetic and exposure-history diversity.

In this sample, this clone turned up once. The antigen is undetermined. Trimming took off 0 bases at V and 6 bases at J, with 9 bases between the two ends. Germline values: CDR1 KGHSH, CDR2 LQKENI. CDR3 length: 14 amino acids. Running of the assay took place at deep level. Using immunoSEQ multiplex PCR, the repertoire was profiled, and TCRdb retains in-frame clones only, with some absent. The sample comprises about 520,000 clones, roughly 95% of which are singletons, and around 0.067% rests with the top ten. The V call is TRBV18, the J call TRBJ1-5; weak D call: TRBD1 (5 bases). What was sequenced was naive CD4+ T cells sorted from blood. The subset was: CD45RA+ positively selected. This TCR was recovered from a woman aged 25-40 years in good health. The CDR3 DNA sequence: TGTGCCAGCTCACCACCGGGGAGGGGTCAGCCCCAGCATTTT. Its protein is CASSPPGRGQPQHF.